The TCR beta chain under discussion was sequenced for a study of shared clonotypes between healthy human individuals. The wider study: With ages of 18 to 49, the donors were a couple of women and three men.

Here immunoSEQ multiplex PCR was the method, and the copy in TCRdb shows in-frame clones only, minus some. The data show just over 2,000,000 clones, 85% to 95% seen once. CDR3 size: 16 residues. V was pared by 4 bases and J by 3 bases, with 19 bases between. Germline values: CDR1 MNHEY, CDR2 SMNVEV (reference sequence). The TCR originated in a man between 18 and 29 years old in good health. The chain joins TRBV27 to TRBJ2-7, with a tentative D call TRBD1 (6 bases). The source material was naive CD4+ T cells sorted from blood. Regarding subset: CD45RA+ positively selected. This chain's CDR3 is CASSSKRTEKIYEQYF. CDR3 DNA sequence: TGTGCCAGCAGTTCAAAGAGGACAGAGAAGATCTACGAGCAGTACTTC.